This TCR beta chain was sequenced during a study of control samples from healthy donors and cancer patients (dated by TCRdb to 2019 to 2021). The library was built by means of the immunoSEQ multiplex PCR assay. Imported from immuneACCESS, the table was reduced by TCRdb to in-frame sequences with V and J called. These copies leave out some clones; in studies compared against another copy, an unresolved V gene accounts for under half, and the cause of the remainder is not known. The sample table records approximately 100,000 clones; 88% of these occur just once. 13% to 15% of the sample is held by the ten biggest clonotypes. Regarding this clone: Its antigen specificity is not known. Base qualities are not recorded, but no much larger clone differs from it by a single base.

The receptor's source is a man in his thirties or forties in good health. What was sequenced was blood.

Read as DNA, the sequence is TGTGCCAGTAGTATCACACGCGGGACAGGGGGCAAGGAAGAGACCCAGTACTTC. Its product reads: CASSITRGTGGKEETQYF. The chain employs TRBV19 and TRBJ2-5, and 12 bases in between align with TRBD1. The germline V gene (reference sequence) provides CDR1 LNHDA and CDR2 SQIVND. Measured from the cysteine to the phenylalanine, the CDR3 is 18 residues long. Only the CDR3 part of the read is kept: 54 bases, read in frame from the first base. At the junction V is shortened by 3 bases and J by 3 bases; bases outside the gene matches: 11.